Only one count was recorded for the clone carrying this TCR beta chain. The sample originates from a study of blood T cell repertoires in COVID-19. Study in general: PBMCs, B-cell-depleted T cells, or T cells provided the cDNA or gDNA that made up the material.

The assay was immunoSEQ multiplex PCR, and TCRdb's table has in-frame clones only and misses some. The sample consists of 130,000 to 150,000 clones, 84% of them appearing once. The length of the CDR3 is 15 residues. V dropped 0 bases and J dropped 2 bases, with 12 bases sitting between them. CDR1 is SGHRS and CDR2 is YFSETQ in the germline V gene. Researchers sorted participants into cohorts using their self-reported clinical history. No more than 2 weeks before study entry, exposed participants had met a case of COVID-19. The genes are TRBV5-1 and TRBJ2-7; no reliable D call. The sequencing sample was made of PBMCs or T cells enriched from blood (not recorded which). This receptor was taken from a woman aged 45-59 years who had been exposed to COVID-19. The CDR3 coding sequence is TGCGCCAGCAGCTTGGGCGCAGGTTGGCCCTACGAGCAGTACTTC. This sequence encodes CASSLGAGWPYEQYF.